The 9 T cell receptor beta chains presented below share a single source sample, sequenced in a study of CD8+CD57+ T cells in acquired aplastic anemia. Genomic DNA acted as the template from which TCR beta VDJ combination and CDR3 sequence profiling were carried out. TCRdb recomputed calls from the reads with MiXCR, one row per CDR3 protein. The table includes 210,000 or so distinct CDR3 sequences, approximately 51% detected once. It was patients with CD8+CD57+ cell expansion by flow cytometry who were chosen for sequencing. The sequencing sample was made of sorted CD4+, CD8+, or CD8+CD57+ T cells (not recorded which) from PBMCs. The source is a human donor with aplastic anemia.

Note on this clonotype: This may be a read error, as it is one base from a much larger clone. This sequence joins TRBV6-5 and TRBJ1-4, with a tentative D call TRBD1 (5 bases). CDR1 is MNHEY and CDR2 is SVGAGI in the germline V gene. This CDR3 is built from 16 residues. The CDR3 coding sequence is TGTGCCAGCAGCCCCGGTATTACGCGGACACTTGAAAAACTGCTTTTT. It yields the protein CASSPGITRTLEKLLF.

The V gene is TRBV5-1, the J gene TRBJ1-4, with D perhaps TRBD1 (5 bases). The germline gives CDR1 SGHRS, CDR2 YFSETQ. CDR3 length equals 16 residues. Trimming removed 0 bases from V and 8 bases from J, with 17 bases in between. This chain's CDR3 is CASSLEVGGSVEKLFF. CDR3 nucleotide sequence: TGCGCCAGCAGCTTGGAAGTGGGGGGAAGTGTGGAAAAACTGTTTTTT.

Ten or more counts support this clonotype. As DNA, the CDR3 is TGCGCCAGCAGCTTGGAGGACAATGAGCAGTTCTTC. Its translation: CASSLEDNEQFF. The chain recombines TRBV5-1 with TRBJ2-1, with D uncertain. The CDR3 runs to 12 residues. Trimming pared 0 bases from V and 5 bases from J, leaving 3 bases between. Germline lookup yields CDR1 SGHRS and CDR2 YFSETQ. The complete variable domain, with remaining parts taken from reference TRBV5-1 and TRBJ2-1, reads KAGVTQTPRYLIKTRGQQVTLSCSPISGHRSVSWYQQTPGQGLQFLFEYFSETQRNKGNFPGRFSGRQFSNSRSEMNVSTLELGDSALYLCASSLEDNEQFFGPGTRLTVL.

The V and J genes are TRBV13 and TRBJ2-3; TRBD2 matches 8 bases. The germline V gene encodes CDR1 PRHDT and CDR2 FYEKMQ (reference sequence). V was clipped by 5 bases and J by 4 bases; unmatched bases: 8. The CDR3 runs 15 residues. In DNA, the CDR3 is TGTGCCAGCAGCGTAGCGGGGAAGCGAGCAGATACGCAGTATTTT. Amino acid sequence: CASSVAGKRADTQYF.

Details on this clonotype: With a much larger clone just one base away, this may be a read error. V is TRBV7-9 and J is TRBJ1-6; 7 bases are shared with TRBD1. The CDR3 length is 19 residues. CDR1 is SEHNR, CDR2 FQNEAQ, per germline (reference sequence). The CDR3 sequence is CASSQIPKGGQDDNSPLHF. CDR3 bases: TGCGCCAGCAGCCAAATACCGAAAGGAGGACAGGATGATAATTCACCCCTCCACTTT.

This clonotype was seen a handful of times. The genes are TRBV7-9 and TRBJ2-5; TRBD1 matches 7 bases. This CDR3 has 17 amino acids. Germline assignment: CDR1 SEHNR and CDR2 FQNEAQ (reference sequence). The junction had 10 bases not matched to a gene; V was cut back by 2 bases and J by 1 base. The DNA for the CDR3 is TGTGCCAGCAGCTTACGAGGGGTGACAGGGTCCCAAGAGACCCAGTACTTC. This codes for CASSLRGVTGSQETQYF.

At least ten counts were recorded for this clonotype. The V gene is TRBV10-1, the J gene TRBJ1-2; D may be TRBD1 (5 bases). Germline V CDR1 and CDR2: WNHNN, SYGVQD (reference sequence). V was clipped by 5 bases and J by 2 bases, with 15 bases between them. This CDR3 contains 15 residues. CDR3 nucleotides: TGCGCCAGCAGTCCCATCCAGGGTGACAACTATGGCTACACCTTC. As protein: CASSPIQGDNYGYTF.

This clonotype was counted ten times or more. The rearrangement uses TRBV12-3 or TRBV12-4 and TRBJ1-5; a possible D gene is TRBD1 (5 bases). V lost 5 bases and J lost 5, with 10 bases in between. This CDR3 has 13 residues. The CDR3 DNA sequence: TGTGCCAGCAGTCCGACAGATTATCAGCCCCAGCATTTT. Its translation: CASSPTDYQPQHF.

As regards this clonotype: A much bigger clone sits one base away, suggesting this may be a read error. The rearrangement joins TRBV5-6 to TRBJ2-1; D is unresolved. Germline assignment: CDR1 SGHDT and CDR2 YYEEEE. The CDR3 loop spans 14 amino acids. Deletions cut 10 bases from V and 10 bases from J, with 24 bases between. The DNA for the CDR3 is TGTGCCGGTCTAGAAGGGCCGGGCGTCAAGGAGCAGTTCTTC. Its protein is CAGLEGPGVKEQFF.